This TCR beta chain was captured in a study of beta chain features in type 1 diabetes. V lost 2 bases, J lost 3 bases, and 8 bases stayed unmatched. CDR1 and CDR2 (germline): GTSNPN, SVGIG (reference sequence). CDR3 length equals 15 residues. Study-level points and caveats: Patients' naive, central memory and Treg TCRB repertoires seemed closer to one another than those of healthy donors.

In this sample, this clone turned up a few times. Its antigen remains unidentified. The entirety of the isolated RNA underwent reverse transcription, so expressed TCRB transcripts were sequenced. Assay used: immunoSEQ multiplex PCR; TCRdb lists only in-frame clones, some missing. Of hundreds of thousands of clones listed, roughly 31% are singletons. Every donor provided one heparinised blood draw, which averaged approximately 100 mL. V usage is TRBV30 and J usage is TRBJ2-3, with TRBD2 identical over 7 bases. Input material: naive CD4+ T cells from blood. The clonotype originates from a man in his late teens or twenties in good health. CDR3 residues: CAWSLGGSATDTQYF. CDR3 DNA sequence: TGTGCCTGGAGTCTTGGCGGGAGTGCGACAGATACGCAGTATTTT.